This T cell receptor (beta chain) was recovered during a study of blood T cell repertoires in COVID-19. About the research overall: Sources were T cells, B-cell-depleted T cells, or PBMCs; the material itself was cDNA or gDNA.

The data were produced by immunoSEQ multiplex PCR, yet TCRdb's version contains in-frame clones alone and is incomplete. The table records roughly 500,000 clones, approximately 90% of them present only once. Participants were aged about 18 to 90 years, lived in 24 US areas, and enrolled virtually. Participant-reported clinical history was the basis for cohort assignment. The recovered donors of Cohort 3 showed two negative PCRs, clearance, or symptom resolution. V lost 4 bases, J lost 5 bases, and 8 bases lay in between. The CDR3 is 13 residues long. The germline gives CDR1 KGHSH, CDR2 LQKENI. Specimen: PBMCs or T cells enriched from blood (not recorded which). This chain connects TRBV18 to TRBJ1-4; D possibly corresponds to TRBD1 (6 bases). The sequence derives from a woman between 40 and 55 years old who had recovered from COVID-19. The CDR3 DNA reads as TGTGCCAGCTCACGACAGGCGAATGAAAAACTGTTTTTT. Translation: CASSRQANEKLFF.